The source of this T cell receptor beta chain is a study of cytomegalovirus exposure and HLA in healthy donors. Study at large: Early on, a data release was issued that held 80 million or so unique TCRs from HLA-typed donors.

About this clone itself: As yet, its antigen is unknown.

Looked up from germline, CDR1 is SGHTA and CDR2 is FQGNSA. There are 13 residues in the CDR3. V was trimmed by 2 bases and J by 2 bases, leaving 3 bases between them. Use of 60 Vbeta and 13 Jbeta primers characterized the PCR. The method was immunoSEQ multiplex PCR; TCRdb's version includes in-frame clones alone and lacks a portion of them. Of 150,000 to 200,000 clones in the sample, around 81% were seen once. Study findings and constraints: In a later analysis, TCR beta V- and J-gene trimming was associated with a missense DCLRE1C variant. A further, later analysis showed that HLA-associated TCR beta chains (compared with equally common others) were more clonally expanded. Most TCRs appeared rarely, but some public TCRs recurred in many donors.

The chain recombines TRBV7-2 with TRBJ2-2, with D unresolved. The sequence derives from a man younger than 35 in good health and CMV-seronegative. Source material: PBMCs. DNA of the CDR3: TGTGCCAGCAGCTTATTAAACACCGGGGAGCTGTTTTTT. It yields the protein CASSLLNTGELFF. Full variable domain (missing parts from reference TRBV7-2 and TRBJ2-2): GAGVSQSPSNKVTEKGKDVELRCDPISGHTALYWYRQSLGQGLEFLIYFQGNSAPDKSGLPSDRFSAERTGGSVSTLTIQRTQQEDSAVYLCASSLLNTGELFFGEGSRLTVL.